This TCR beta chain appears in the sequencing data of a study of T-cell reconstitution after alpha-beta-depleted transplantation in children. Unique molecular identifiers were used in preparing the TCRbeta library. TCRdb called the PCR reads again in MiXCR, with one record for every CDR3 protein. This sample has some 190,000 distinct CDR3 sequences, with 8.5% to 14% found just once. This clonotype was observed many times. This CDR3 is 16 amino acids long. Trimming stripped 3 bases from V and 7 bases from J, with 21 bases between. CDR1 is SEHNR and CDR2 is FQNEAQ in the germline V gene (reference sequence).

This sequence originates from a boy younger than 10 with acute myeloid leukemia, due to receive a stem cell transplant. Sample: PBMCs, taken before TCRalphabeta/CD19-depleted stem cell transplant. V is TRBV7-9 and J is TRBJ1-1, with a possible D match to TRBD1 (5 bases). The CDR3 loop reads CASSFPKGAQGIEAFF. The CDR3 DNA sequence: TGTGCCAGCAGCTTCCCGAAAGGGGCGCAGGGAATTGAAGCTTTCTTT.